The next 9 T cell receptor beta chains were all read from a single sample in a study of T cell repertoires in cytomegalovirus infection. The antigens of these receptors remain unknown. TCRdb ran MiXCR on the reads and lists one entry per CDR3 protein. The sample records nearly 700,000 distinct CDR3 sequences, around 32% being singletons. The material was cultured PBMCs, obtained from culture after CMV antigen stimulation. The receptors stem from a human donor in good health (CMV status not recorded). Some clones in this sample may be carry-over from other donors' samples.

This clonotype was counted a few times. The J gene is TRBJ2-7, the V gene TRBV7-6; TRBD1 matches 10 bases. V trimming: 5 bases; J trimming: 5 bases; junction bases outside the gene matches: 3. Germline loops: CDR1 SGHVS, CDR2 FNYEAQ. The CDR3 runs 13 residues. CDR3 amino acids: CASSTTGGDEQYF. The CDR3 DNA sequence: TGTGCCAGCAGCACGACAGGGGGCGACGAGCAGTACTTC.

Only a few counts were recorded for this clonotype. The DNA of the CDR3 is TGTGCCAGCAGCCGCAGGTTCGACGAGCAGTACTTC. Translated, it gives CASSRRFDEQYF. V and J are TRBV4-2 and TRBJ2-7, with D uncertain. This CDR3 contains 12 residues. CDR1 and CDR2 (germline): LGHNA, YNFKEQ. V lost 4 bases and J lost 5, with 9 bases in between.

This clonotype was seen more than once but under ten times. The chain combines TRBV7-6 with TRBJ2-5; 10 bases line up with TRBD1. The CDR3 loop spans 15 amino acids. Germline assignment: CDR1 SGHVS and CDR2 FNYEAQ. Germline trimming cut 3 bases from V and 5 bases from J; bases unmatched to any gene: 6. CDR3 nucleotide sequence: TGTGCCAGCAGCTTCTGGACAGGGGGGGAGGAGACCCAGTACTTC. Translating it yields CASSFWTGGEETQYF. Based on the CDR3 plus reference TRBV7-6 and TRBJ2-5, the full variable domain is GAGVSQSPRYKVTKRGQDVALRCDPISGHVSLYWYRQALGQGPEFLTYFNYEAQQDKSGLPNDRFSAERPEGSISTLTIQRTEQRDSAMYRCASSFWTGGEETQYFGPGTRLLVL.

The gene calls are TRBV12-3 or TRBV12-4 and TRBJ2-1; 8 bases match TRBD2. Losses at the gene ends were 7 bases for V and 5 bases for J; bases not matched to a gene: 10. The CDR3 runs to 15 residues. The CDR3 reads CASTPGGGLDNEQFF. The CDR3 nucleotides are TGTGCCAGCACCCCAGGCGGGGGACTAGACAATGAGCAGTTCTTC.

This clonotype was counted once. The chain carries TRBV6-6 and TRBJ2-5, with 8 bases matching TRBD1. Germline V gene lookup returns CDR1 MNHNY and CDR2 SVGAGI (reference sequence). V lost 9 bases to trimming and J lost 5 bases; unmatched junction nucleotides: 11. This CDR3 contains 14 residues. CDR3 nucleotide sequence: TGTGCCAGTATTGGGACAGGCCGCCGGGAGACCCAGTACTTC. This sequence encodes CASIGTGRRETQYF.

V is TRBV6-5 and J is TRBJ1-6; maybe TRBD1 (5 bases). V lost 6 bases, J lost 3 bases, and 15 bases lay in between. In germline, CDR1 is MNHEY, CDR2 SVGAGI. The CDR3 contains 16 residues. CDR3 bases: TGTGCCAGCAGCCGGGGGGACTTAAACTATAATTCACCCCTCCACTTT. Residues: CASSRGDLNYNSPLHF.

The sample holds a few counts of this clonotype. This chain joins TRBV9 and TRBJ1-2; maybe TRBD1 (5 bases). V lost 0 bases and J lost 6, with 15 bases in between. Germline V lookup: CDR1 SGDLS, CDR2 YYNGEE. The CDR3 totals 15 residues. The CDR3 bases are TGTGCCAGCAGCGTAGCTATGCAGGGTATCGATGGCTACACCTTC. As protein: CASSVAMQGIDGYTF.

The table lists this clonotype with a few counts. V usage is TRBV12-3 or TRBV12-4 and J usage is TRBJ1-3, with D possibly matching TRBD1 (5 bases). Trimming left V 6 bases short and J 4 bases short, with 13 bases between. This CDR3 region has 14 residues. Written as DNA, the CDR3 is TGTGCCAGCAGCTACTCCGGGGCCGGAAACACCATATATTTT. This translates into CASSYSGAGNTIYF.

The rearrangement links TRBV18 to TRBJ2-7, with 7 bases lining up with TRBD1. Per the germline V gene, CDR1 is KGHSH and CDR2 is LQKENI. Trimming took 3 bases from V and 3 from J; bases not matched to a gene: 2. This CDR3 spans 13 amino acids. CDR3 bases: TGTGCCAGCTCACCGGGACAGTACTACGAGCAGTACTTC. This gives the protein CASSPGQYYEQYF.